The 18 T cell receptor beta chains given below trace back to one sample, sequenced in a study of CD8+ T cells in alopecia areata. RNA, once extracted, was reverse transcribed into cDNA for use as the sequencing template. Profiled with immunoSEQ multiplex PCR; TCRdb holds only in-frame clones, not every one. Of around 80,000 clones in the sample, about 51% were seen once. Specimen: NKG2D-high CD8+ T cells sorted from blood. The receptors here all came from a human donor with alopecia areata.

The V call is TRBV25-1, the J call TRBJ2-3, with TRBD2 matching 10 bases. The CDR3 consists of 16 residues. With 3 bases clipped from V and 3 bases from J, the junction kept 6 bases outside the gene matches. In germline, CDR1 is MGHDK, CDR2 SYGVNS. This CDR3 is CASSDRSGGATDTQYF. CDR3 sequence (DNA): TGTGCCAGCAGTGATCGCAGCGGGGGGGCAACAGATACGCAGTATTTT.

The chain carries TRBV27 and TRBJ1-5; no clear D gene. The CDR3 runs to 14 residues. The V gene's germline CDR1 is MNHEY and CDR2 SMNVEV (reference sequence). V was trimmed by 6 bases and J by 3 bases, leaving 12 bases between them. CDR3 sequence reads: CASRALGSNQPQHF. CDR3 nucleotide sequence: TGTGCCAGCAGGGCTCTAGGGTCCAATCAGCCCCAGCATTTT.

The chain recombines TRBV11-3 with TRBJ2-7; 10 nucleotides line up with TRBD1. The CDR3 extends over 15 amino acids. V lost 5 bases, J lost 1 base, and 5 bases stayed unmatched. Germline V gene sequence: CDR1 SGHNT, CDR2 YENEEA. CDR3 sequence: CASSGGTGASYEQYF. The CDR3 DNA sequence: TGTGCCAGCAGCGGCGGGACAGGGGCATCCTACGAGCAGTACTTC.

The rearrangement links TRBV2 to TRBJ2-2, with 8 bases fitting TRBD2. The CDR3 is 17 amino acids. After removal of 4 bases from V and 0 bases from J, the junction contained 7 bases not matched to a gene. Germline CDR1 reads SNHLY; CDR2 reads FYNNEI. In DNA form, the CDR3 reads TGTGCCAGCAGTGGGAATAGCGGGACAACGAACACCGGGGAGCTGTTTTTT. Amino acid sequence: CASSGNSGTTNTGELFF.

This clone has a handful of counts. The chain joins TRBV29-1 to TRBJ2-1; D may be TRBD1 (7 bases). V dropped 6 bases and J dropped 4 bases, with 13 bases sitting between them. This CDR3 has 13 residues. CDR1 SQVTM and CDR2 ANQGSEA come from the germline V gene. The CDR3 nucleotides read TGCAGCGTGGGGCAGGGGGGATACAATGAGCAGTTCTTC. It codes for CSVGQGGYNEQFF.

This clone has a handful of counts. V is TRBV29-1 and J is TRBJ1-1; weak D call: TRBD1 (5 bases). The CDR3 runs 14 residues. Germline V lookup: CDR1 SQVTM, CDR2 ANQGSEA. V lost 4 bases and J 2 bases, leaving 14 bases between the germline ends. CDR3 DNA sequence: TGCAGCGTTGGGGGTGGGGCAGTCAACACTGAAGCTTTCTTT. Translation gives CSVGGGAVNTEAFF.

The chain has TRBV11-2 and TRBJ2-3, with 7 positions matching TRBD1. Germline-derived CDR1 and CDR2 are SGHAT and FQNNGV. The CDR3 sequence is 15 residues long. Losses at the gene ends were 5 bases for V and 4 bases for J; bases not matched to a gene: 9. The CDR3 reads CASSPGGRTPDTQYF. DNA for the CDR3: TGTGCCAGCAGCCCAGGGGGACGCACACCAGATACGCAGTATTTT.

In its sample, this clone was seen a few times. The chain employs TRBV18 and TRBJ1-5, with D unresolved. The CDR3 has 15 amino acids. The ends were cut back, 0 bases at V and 5 bases at J, with 11 bases in the middle. The germline V gene encodes CDR1 KGHSH and CDR2 LQKENI. The CDR3 DNA follows: TGTGCCAGCTCACCACCCCCTAGTCTCGATCAGCCCCAGCATTTT. This encodes CASSPPPSLDQPQHF.

This clone was seen once. This likely traces to a read error, being one base from a far larger clone. The genes are TRBV18 and TRBJ2-3; tentative D call: TRBD2 (5 bases). Trimming took off 0 bases at V and 5 bases at J, with 15 bases between the two ends. This CDR3 region has 16 residues. Germline V lookup: CDR1 KGHSH, CDR2 LQKENI. The CDR3 DNA reads TGTGCCAGCTCACCACCGTGGAGGAAGCTAGAAGATACGCAGTATTTT. This codes for CASSPPWRKLEDTQYF.

The gene calls are TRBV6-5 and TRBJ2-5; no reliable D call. V lost 8 bases and J lost 0, with 13 bases in between. Germline assignment: CDR1 MNHEY and CDR2 SVGAGI. This CDR3 region has 14 residues. In DNA form, the CDR3 reads TGTGCCAGCTGGGGATCCGAAGACCAAGAGACCCAGTACTTC. Amino acid sequence: CASWGSEDQETQYF.

The gene calls are TRBV5-1 and TRBJ2-1; D not resolved. This CDR3 has 13 amino acids. Trimming pared 3 bases from V and 8 bases from J, leaving 12 bases between. Germline V lookup: CDR1 SGHRS, CDR2 YFSETQ. The CDR3, as DNA: TGCGCCAGCAGCTCGAACCCTTCCGATGAGCAGTTCTTC. Encoded protein: CASSSNPSDEQFF.

This rearrangement joins TRBV7-9 to TRBJ2-5; maybe TRBD1 (6 bases). Trimming removed 2 bases at V and 3 bases at J, with 7 bases between. This CDR3 is 13 amino acids long. Germline V lookup: CDR1 SEHNR, CDR2 FQNEAQ (reference sequence). The CDR3 reads CASSLRGKETQYF. The CDR3 bases are TGTGCCAGCAGCTTAAGGGGGAAAGAGACCCAGTACTTC. Filled out from reference TRBV7-9 and TRBJ2-5, the complete variable domain reads DTGVSQNPRHKITKRGQNVTFRCDPISEHNRLYWYRQTLGQGPEFLTYFQNEAQLEKSRLLSDRFSAERPKGSFSTLEIQRTEQGDSAMYLCASSLRGKETQYFGPGTRLLVL.

J is TRBJ1-2 and V is TRBV5-6; no reliable D call. V dropped 2 bases and J dropped 6 bases, with 8 bases sitting between them. The CDR3 runs 12 residues. Germline V gene lookup returns CDR1 SGHDT and CDR2 YYEEEE. DNA for the CDR3: TGTGCCAGCAGCTTTGGGGAGAATGGCTACACCTTC. Protein product: CASSFGENGYTF.

V gene TRBV29-1 combines with J gene TRBJ2-4; D possibly matches TRBD1 or TRBD2 (5 bases each). V shed 3 bases and J shed 3 bases, with 15 bases lying between them. The CDR3 sequence is 15 residues long. Germline loops: CDR1 SQVTM, CDR2 ANQGSEA. As DNA, the CDR3 is TGCAGCGTTGATTGGGACCCCGATGGCAAAAACATTCAGTACTTC. Translated, it gives CSVDWDPDGKNIQYF.

This chain links TRBV4-1 with TRBJ1-5; TRBD1 matches 8 bases. The CDR3 has 15 amino acids. Looked up from germline, CDR1 is MGHRA and CDR2 is YSYEKL. Unmatched junction bases numbered 9, after V lost 5 bases and J lost 6 bases. In DNA form, the CDR3 reads TGCGCCAGCAGCTATTCGACAGGGGAGGTTCAGCCCCAGCATTTT. Protein sequence: CASSYSTGEVQPQHF.

The chain recombines TRBV9 with TRBJ1-2; D is unresolved. The CDR3 contains 14 residues. V lost 3 bases and J lost 8, with 17 bases in between. The V gene's germline CDR1 is SGDLS and CDR2 YYNGEE. The CDR3 bases are TGTGCCAGCAGCGCTAGCGTCAGTCTAAGGGGCTACACCTTC. This encodes CASSASVSLRGYTF.

This clone was seen a few times. The chain is built from TRBV30 and TRBJ1-1; D remains ambiguous. Trimming pared 1 base from V and 4 bases from J, leaving 4 bases between. The CDR3 extends over 11 amino acids. Germline-derived CDR1 and CDR2 are GTSNPN and SVGIG (reference sequence). CDR3 region: CAWSEATEAFF. CDR3 bases: TGTGCCTGGAGTGAAGCCACTGAAGCTTTCTTT.

The V and J genes are TRBV28 and TRBJ1-1; D is possibly TRBD1 (6 bases). The CDR3 has 14 residues. The germline V gene encodes CDR1 MDHEN and CDR2 SYDVKM. Trimming took off 3 bases at V and 10 bases at J, with 18 bases between the two ends. CDR3 residues: CASSFEGEFKRAFF. CDR3 bases: TGTGCCAGCAGTTTTGAGGGGGAGTTCAAAAGAGCTTTCTTT.